Presented here are 26 T cell receptor beta chains from one specimen sequenced in a study of OX40 agonist ivuxolimab in advanced cancers. The method was immunoSEQ multiplex PCR; TCRdb's version includes in-frame clones alone and lacks a portion of them. The data show approximately 68,000 clones, with under 95% seen just once and 0.8% to 1.2% held by the top ten. This specimen was CD4+ or CD8+ T cells sorted from blood, taken in a trial of the OX40 agonist ivuxolimab. These receptors came from an adult with an advanced solid tumor such as melanoma, head and neck, liver or kidney cancer.

CDR3 residues: CASSAGVGATEAFF. CDR3 nucleotides: TGTGCCAGCAGCGCAGGGGTTGGGGCCACTGAAGCTTTCTTT. The chain combines TRBV9 with TRBJ1-1; D is possibly TRBD1 (6 bases). The CDR3 extends over 14 amino acids. V was cut by 3 bases and J by 4 bases, with 13 bases left in between. Germline CDR1 and CDR2: SGDLS and YYNGEE.

V and J are TRBV30 and TRBJ1-3; 7 bases map to TRBD1. The CDR3 loop spans 15 amino acids. After removal of 2 bases from V and 0 bases from J, the junction contained 4 bases not matched to a gene. Germline CDR1 and CDR2: GTSNPN and SVGIG (reference sequence). The CDR3: CAWSPAGGSGNTIYF. In nucleotides, the CDR3 is TGTGCCTGGAGTCCCGCAGGGGGCTCTGGAAACACCATATATTTT. The variable domain in full, with the rest retrieved from reference TRBV30 and TRBJ1-3, is SQTIHQWPATLVQPVGSPLSLECTVEGTSNPNLYWYRQAAGRGLQLLFYSVGIGQISSEVPQNLSASRPQDRQFILSSKKLLLSDSGFYLCAWSPAGGSGNTIYFGEGSWLTVV.

This chain links TRBV5-1 with TRBJ2-1, with a possible D match to TRBD2 (5 bases). The CDR3 spans 14 residues. Trimming left V 1 base short and J 3 bases short, with 8 bases between. Germline assignment: CDR1 SGHRS and CDR2 YFSETQ. CDR3 in amino acids: CASSLPGIYNEQFF. The CDR3 DNA reads TGCGCCAGCAGCTTGCCGGGAATCTACAATGAGCAGTTCTTC. The full variable domain, completed using reference TRBV5-1 and TRBJ2-1, is KAGVTQTPRYLIKTRGQQVTLSCSPISGHRSVSWYQQTPGQGLQFLFEYFSETQRNKGNFPGRFSGRQFSNSRSEMNVSTLELGDSALYLCASSLPGIYNEQFFGPGTRLTVL.

This clone appeared a single time. The genes are TRBV5-1 and TRBJ2-3; TRBD1 agrees at 7 bases. J was trimmed by 0 bases and V by 4 bases; bases with no gene match: 5. The CDR3 covers 15 residues. Germline loops: CDR1 SGHRS, CDR2 YFSETQ. CDR3 loop: CASSRTGASTDTQYF. As DNA, the CDR3 is TGCGCCAGCAGCCGAACAGGGGCTAGCACAGATACGCAGTATTTT.

This chain joins TRBV5-6 and TRBJ2-3; D is possibly TRBD2 (5 bases). The germline V gene encodes CDR1 SGHDT and CDR2 YYEEEE. The CDR3 is 13 amino acids. V gave up 0 bases and J gave up 6 bases, with 8 bases separating them. The DNA of the CDR3 is TGTGCCAGCAGCTTGGCGGGAATGGATACGCAGTATTTT. Protein product: CASSLAGMDTQYF.

With respect to this clone: Different DNA sequences within this sample yield the same CDR3. The chain has TRBV6-5 and TRBJ1-2; 10 nucleotides match TRBD1. The CDR3 contains 14 residues. Germline loops: CDR1 MNHEY, CDR2 SVGAGI. The trim removed 6 bases at V and 4 bases at J, leaving 5 bases unmatched. The CDR3 nucleotides read TGTGCCAGCAGGACAGGGGGCGCGGGCTATGGCTACACCTTC. It translates to CASRTGGAGYGYTF.

The chain carries TRBV7-2 and TRBJ1-1; D not resolved. This CDR3 comprises 14 residues. Germline V gene sequence: CDR1 SGHTA, CDR2 FQGNSA. Trimming cost V 5 bases and J 2 bases, with 12 bases left between them. In DNA, the CDR3 is TGTGCCAGCAGCAAACATGGAGGAAACACTGAAGCTTTCTTT. Translated: CASSKHGGNTEAFF.

This chain connects TRBV11-2 to TRBJ2-5; perhaps TRBD2 as D (6 bases). This CDR3 is built from 15 residues. V was shortened by 5 bases and J by 2 bases, with 15 bases between the two germline ends. CDR1 is SGHAT and CDR2 is FQNNGV in the germline V gene. This chain's CDR3 is CASSGPAAGQETQYF. The CDR3 region has the DNA TGTGCCAGCAGCGGTCCGGCGGCGGGGCAAGAGACCCAGTACTTC.

This sequence joins TRBV21-1 and TRBJ2-1. TRBV21-1 is designated a pseudogene. The CDR3 length is 9 residues. CDR3 DNA sequence: TGTGCCAGCAGCAACTGGAAGTTCTTC. Translating it yields CASSNWKFF.

The table lists this clone with a count of one. The chain employs TRBV6-5 and TRBJ2-5; D might be TRBD1 or TRBD2, each matching 6 bases. This CDR3 is built from 16 residues. The germline V gene encodes CDR1 MNHEY and CDR2 SVGAGI. The V gene lost 2 bases and the J gene lost 4 bases, with 17 bases spanning the gap. DNA of the CDR3: TGTGCCAGCAGTTACGCGGCGGAGGGGGGCACAGAGACCCAGTACTTC. It translates to CASSYAAEGGTETQYF.

The chain carries TRBV5-1 and TRBJ2-1; D uncertain. CDR1 is SGHRS and CDR2 is YFSETQ in the germline V gene. CDR3 size: 13 residues. V lost 0 bases, J lost 6 bases, and 7 bases lay in between. Here the CDR3 DNA reads TGCGCCAGCAGCTTGGCTAGGGTCAATGAGCAGTTCTTC. Its protein product is CASSLARVNEQFF.

The chain joins TRBV11-3 to TRBJ2-7, with 7 bases identical to TRBD1. Germline CDR1 reads SGHNT; CDR2 reads YENEEA. The V gene end was trimmed by 3 bases and the J gene end by 7 bases; junction bases not matched to a gene: 6. The CDR3 has 13 residues. DNA for the CDR3: TGTGCCAGCAGCTTCGGGACAGCAGGAGAGCAGTACTTC. Translated, it gives CASSFGTAGEQYF.

The chain uses TRBV30 and TRBJ2-7; unclear D gene. Germline CDR1 GTSNPN, CDR2 SVGIG (reference sequence). This CDR3 comprises 12 residues. The ends were cut back, 2 bases at V and 4 bases at J, with 9 bases in the middle. The CDR3 DNA reads as TGTGCCTGGAGTTTTAATTTTTACGAGCAGTACTTC. Translation: CAWSFNFYEQYF.

This clone was seen just once. The rearrangement uses TRBV6-6 and TRBJ1-2; D ambiguous. The CDR3 extends over 15 amino acids. With 3 bases removed from V and 4 bases from J, the gap between germline ends came to 15 bases. CDR1 MNHNY and CDR2 SVGAGI come from the germline V gene (reference sequence). DNA for the CDR3: TGTGCCAGCAGTTATGATTCTCCCCGAACCTATGGCTACACCTTC. Protein sequence: CASSYDSPRTYGYTF.

The V call is TRBV2, the J call TRBJ2-7, with D perhaps matching TRBD2 (6 bases). With 6 bases removed from V and 6 bases from J, the gap between germline ends came to 21 bases. Germline CDR1 is SNHLY and CDR2 is FYNNEI. CDR3 length: 15 residues. CDR3 sequence: CASRYSGGDGSEQYF. The CDR3 nucleotides are TGTGCCAGCAGATATTCAGGAGGGGACGGCAGCGAGCAGTACTTC.

The V and J genes are TRBV6-1 and TRBJ2-1, with TRBD1 as a possible D gene (6 bases). This CDR3 comprises 13 residues. Germline V gene sequence: CDR1 MNHNS, CDR2 SASEGT. Trimming took 6 bases from V and 7 from J, leaving 13 bases between them. CDR3 in DNA: TGTGCCAGCAGGGGGGCCTTGGGGAATGAGCAGTTCTTC. This translates into CASRGALGNEQFF.

The V and J genes are TRBV5-1 and TRBJ1-1, with D uncertain. Trimming removed 4 bases at V and 5 bases at J, with 18 bases between. This CDR3 is 15 amino acids long. The germline V gene encodes CDR1 SGHRS and CDR2 YFSETQ. The CDR3 sequence: CASSPNVDVPTEAFF. The CDR3 nucleotides read TGCGCCAGCAGCCCGAACGTTGACGTGCCGACTGAAGCTTTCTTT.

This clone occurred a few times. The chain couples TRBV30 to TRBJ1-5, with a weak D call TRBD1 (5 bases). CDR1 GTSNPN and CDR2 SVGIG come from the germline V gene (reference sequence). Trimming took off 3 bases at V and 9 bases at J, with 15 bases between the two ends. The CDR3 spans 13 residues. This chain's CDR3 is CAWSGQGIGPQHF. In DNA, the CDR3 is TGTGCCTGGAGCGGTCAGGGAATAGGGCCCCAGCATTTT.

The rearrangement joins TRBV7-9 to TRBJ1-2; 8 nucleotides agree with TRBD1. After removal of 3 bases from V and 3 bases from J, the junction contained 18 bases not matched to a gene. Germline V gene data show CDR1 as SEHNR and CDR2 as FQNEAQ (reference sequence). CDR3 length: 19 amino acids. Here the CDR3 reads CASSFSIAYQGARDYGYTF. The CDR3 coding sequence is TGTGCCAGCAGCTTCTCCATCGCATATCAGGGGGCGCGGGACTATGGCTACACCTTC.

The rearrangement links TRBV19 to TRBJ1-2; 8 positions match TRBD1. V lost 4 bases to trimming and J lost 4 bases; unmatched junction nucleotides: 11. The CDR3 length is 16 residues. Per the germline V gene, CDR1 is LNHDA and CDR2 is SQIVND (reference sequence). The chain's CDR3 is CASSTTGQGPIYGYTF. CDR3 coding DNA: TGTGCCAGTAGTACCACAGGACAGGGCCCGATCTATGGCTACACCTTC.

V gene TRBV7-2 combines with J gene TRBJ2-5, with D possibly TRBD1 on 5 matching bases. The germline V gene has CDR1 SGHTA and CDR2 FQGNSA. The CDR3 runs 17 residues. V was cut by 4 bases and J by 2 bases, with 20 bases left in between. The CDR3, as DNA: TGTGCCAGCAGCTCCCCATTGGGGCAGCCCAATCAAGAGACCCAGTACTTC. Translation: CASSSPLGQPNQETQYF.

The CDR3 DNA is TGCGCCAGCAGGGGGACAGGGGGCGACTATGGCTACACCTTC. Encoded protein: CASRGTGGDYGYTF. The V gene is TRBV5-1, the J gene TRBJ1-2; 12 bases line up with TRBD1. Trimming at V came to 5 bases and at J to 3 bases, leaving 2 bases not matched to a gene. Germline CDR1 and CDR2: SGHRS and YFSETQ. The CDR3 covers 14 residues.

This clone was seen just once. The V gene is TRBV23-1, the J gene TRBJ2-7; D tentatively fits TRBD1 or TRBD2 (5 bases each). TRBV23-1 is an ORF, and what it does is uncertain. The CDR3 loop spans 15 amino acids. Trimming took off 8 bases at V and 1 base at J, with 18 bases between the two ends. The CDR3 here is CASQTTASGSYEQYF. The CDR3 DNA follows: TGCGCCAGCCAAACGACAGCGAGCGGTTCCTACGAGCAGTACTTC.

This chain connects TRBV7-9 to TRBJ1-1; no clear D. The CDR3 spans 13 residues. The germline V gene has CDR1 SEHNR and CDR2 FQNEAQ (reference sequence). The ends were cut back, 1 base at V and 11 bases at J, with 14 bases in the middle. The CDR3 DNA follows: TGTGCCAGCAGCTTAGGCGAAGGGAATACGGCTTTCTTT. Translated, it gives CASSLGEGNTAFF.

The chain employs TRBV5-1 and TRBJ2-3; 8 bases line up with TRBD2. The germline V gene has CDR1 SGHRS and CDR2 YFSETQ. The CDR3 is made up of 15 amino acids. Losses at the gene ends were 4 bases for V and 1 base for J; bases not matched to a gene: 5. Here the CDR3 DNA reads TGCGCCAGCAGCCCCGGGGGGGTCGGCACAGATACGCAGTATTTT. It translates to CASSPGGVGTDTQYF.

The chain uses TRBV6-6 and TRBJ2-7; no clear D. Trimming shortened V by 6 bases and J by 3 bases, and 6 bases separated the two germline ends. This CDR3 is 11 amino acids long. Germline V gene lookup returns CDR1 MNHNY and CDR2 SVGAGI (reference sequence). In nucleotides, the CDR3 is TGTGCCAGCAGCTCTCGCTACGAGCAGTACTTC. Translation: CASSSRYEQYF.